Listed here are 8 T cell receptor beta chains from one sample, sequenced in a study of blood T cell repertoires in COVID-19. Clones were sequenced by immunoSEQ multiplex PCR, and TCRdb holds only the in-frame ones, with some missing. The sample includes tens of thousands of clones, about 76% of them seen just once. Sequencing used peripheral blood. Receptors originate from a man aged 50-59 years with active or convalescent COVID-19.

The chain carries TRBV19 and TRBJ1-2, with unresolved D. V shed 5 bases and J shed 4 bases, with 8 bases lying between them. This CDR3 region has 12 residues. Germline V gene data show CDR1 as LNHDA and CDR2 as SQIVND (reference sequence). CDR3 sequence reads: CASSLFRYGYTF. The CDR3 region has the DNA TGTGCCAGTAGTCTGTTCCGCTATGGCTACACCTTC.

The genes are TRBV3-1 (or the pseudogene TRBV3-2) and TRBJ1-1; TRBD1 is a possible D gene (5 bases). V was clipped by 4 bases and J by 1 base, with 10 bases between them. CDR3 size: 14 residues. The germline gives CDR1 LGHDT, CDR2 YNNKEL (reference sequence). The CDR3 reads CASSLSDRNTEAFF. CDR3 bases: TGTGCCAGCAGCCTTTCCGACAGGAACACTGAAGCTTTCTTT.

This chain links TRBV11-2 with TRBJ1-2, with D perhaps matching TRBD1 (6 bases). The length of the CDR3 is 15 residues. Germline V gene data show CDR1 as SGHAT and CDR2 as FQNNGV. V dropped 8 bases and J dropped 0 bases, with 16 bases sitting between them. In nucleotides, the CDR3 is TGTGCCAGCTTACCGGTTGGGGGCGCTAACTATGGCTACACCTTC. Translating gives CASLPVGGANYGYTF.

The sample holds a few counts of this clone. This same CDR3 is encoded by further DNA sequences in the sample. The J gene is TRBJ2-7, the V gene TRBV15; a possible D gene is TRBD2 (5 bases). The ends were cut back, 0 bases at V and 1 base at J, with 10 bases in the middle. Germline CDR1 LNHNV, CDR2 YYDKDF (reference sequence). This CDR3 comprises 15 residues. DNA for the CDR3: TGTGCCACCAGCAGAGATTCGAGCGGATCCTACGAGCAGTACTTC. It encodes CATSRDSSGSYEQYF.

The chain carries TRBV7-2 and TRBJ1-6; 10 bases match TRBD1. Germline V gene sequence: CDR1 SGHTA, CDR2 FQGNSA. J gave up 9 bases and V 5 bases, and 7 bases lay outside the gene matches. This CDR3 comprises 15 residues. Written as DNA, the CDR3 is TGTGCCAGCAGCGTACCCGGGACAGGGGCTTCACCCCTCCACTTT. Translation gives CASSVPGTGASPLHF.

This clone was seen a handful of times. CDR3 in DNA: TGTGCCAGCACCCCCAGGGGGCACGTTGGCACTGAAGCTTTCTTT. Translation gives CASTPRGHVGTEAFF. The chain joins TRBV25-1 to TRBJ1-1, with 8 bases matching TRBD1. From germline, CDR1 is MGHDK and CDR2 SYGVNS. V gave up 7 bases and J gave up 4 bases; unmatched junction bases: 11. The CDR3 runs 15 residues. Looking up the rest from reference TRBV25-1 and TRBJ1-1 gives the full variable domain: EADIYQTPRYLVIGTGKKITLECSQTMGHDKMYWYQQDPGMELHLIHYSYGVNSTEKGDLSSESTVSRIRTEHFPLTLESARPSHTSQYLCASTPRGHVGTEAFFGQGTRLTVV.

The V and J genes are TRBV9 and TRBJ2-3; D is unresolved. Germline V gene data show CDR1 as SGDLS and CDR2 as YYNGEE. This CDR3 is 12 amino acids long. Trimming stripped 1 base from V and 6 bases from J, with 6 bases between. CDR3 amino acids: CASSVSQDTQYF. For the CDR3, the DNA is TGTGCCAGCAGCGTATCACAGGATACGCAGTATTTT.

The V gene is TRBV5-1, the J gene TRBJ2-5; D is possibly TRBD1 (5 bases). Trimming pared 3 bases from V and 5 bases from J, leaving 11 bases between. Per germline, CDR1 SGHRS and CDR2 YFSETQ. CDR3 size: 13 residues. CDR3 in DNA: TGCGCCAGCAGCTCAGGGATCGCTGAGACCCAGTACTTC. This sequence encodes CASSSGIAETQYF.